Below, 23 T cell receptor beta chains from the same sample are listed, as sequenced in a study of a mutant IDH1 vaccine in newly diagnosed glioma. These receptors are not linked to any known antigen. Some clones are missing from TCRdb's copy, which holds only in-frame ones; the method was immunoSEQ multiplex PCR. The sample has 60,000 to 65,000 clones; around 83% are singletons. Sample time point: week 47, end of study. Doses comprised 300 ug of mutant IDH1 20-mer peptide each, plus topical imiquimod. This sample comprised PBMCs, obtained from a glioma patient whose treatment included an IDH1 peptide vaccine. These receptors were obtained from a man aged 25 to 40 with glioma.

CDR3 DNA: TGTGCCAGCAGCTTGGTGGACTCCTACGAGCAGTACTTC. This sequence encodes CASSLVDSYEQYF. The chain recombines TRBV5-6 with TRBJ2-5; no firm D call. The DNA end lines up better with TRBJ2-7; the J call may be wrong. Per the germline V gene, CDR1 is SGHDT and CDR2 is YYEEEE. The CDR3 covers 13 residues.

The chain uses TRBV6-1 and TRBJ1-5; D is perhaps TRBD1 (6 bases). This CDR3 is built from 15 residues. The germline V and J ends were trimmed by 4 bases and 2 bases, with 12 bases remaining between them. From germline, CDR1 is MNHNS and CDR2 SASEGT. The DNA of the CDR3 is TGTGCCAGCAGTGTAGAGACAGGACGCAATCAGCCCCAGCATTTT. It translates to CASSVETGRNQPQHF.

The rearrangement joins TRBV6-1 to TRBJ1-1; D is undetermined. CDR3 length: 13 amino acids. V gave up 11 bases and J gave up 10 bases, with 23 bases separating them. Per the germline V gene, CDR1 is MNHNS and CDR2 is SASEGT. The CDR3 here is CASGRGGSFGAFF. Written as DNA, the CDR3 is TGTGCCTCCGGTCGGGGAGGGTCCTTTGGAGCTTTCTTT.

V gene TRBV9 combines with J gene TRBJ2-1; D gene unclear. This CDR3 is built from 13 residues. The ends were cut back, 2 bases at V and 2 bases at J, with 5 bases in the middle. Germline CDR1 reads SGDLS; CDR2 reads YYNGEE. The CDR3 DNA follows: TGTGCCAGCAGCGTCGGTACCTACAATGAGCAGTTCTTC. Encoded protein: CASSVGTYNEQFF.

The chain carries TRBV2 and TRBJ2-1; the D is unclear. In germline, CDR1 is SNHLY, CDR2 FYNNEI. The CDR3 consists of 14 residues. The V end was cut by 0 bases, the J end by 4 bases, with 7 bases between. CDR3 bases: TGTGCCAGCAGTGAAGCGCGACCGTACAATGAGCAGTTCTTC. This gives the protein CASSEARPYNEQFF.

The CDR3 reads CASSINGFRNNQPQHF. In DNA, the CDR3 is TGTGCCAGTAGTATAAACGGTTTCAGAAACAATCAGCCCCAGCATTTT. The chain couples TRBV19 to TRBJ1-5; D gene uncertain. V was trimmed by 2 bases and J by 3 bases, leaving 14 bases between them. The CDR3 runs 16 residues. Looked up from germline, CDR1 is LNHDA and CDR2 is SQIVND (reference sequence). Together with reference TRBV19 and TRBJ1-5, the CDR3 gives the full variable domain: DGGITQSPKYLFRKEGQNVTLSCEQNLNHDAMYWYRQDPGQGLRLIYYSQIVNDFQKGDIAEGYSVSREKKESFPLTVTSAQKNPTAFYLCASSINGFRNNQPQHFGDGTRLSIL.

This chain connects TRBV7-6 to TRBJ1-2; possibly TRBD1 for D (6 bases). Trimming shortened V by 3 bases and J by 7 bases, and 15 bases separated the two germline ends. The V gene's germline CDR1 is SGHVS and CDR2 FNYEAQ. CDR3 size: 14 residues. As DNA, the CDR3 is TGTGCCAGCAGCTTGTCGGTACAGGGCGGTGGCTACACCTTC. Translating gives CASSLSVQGGGYTF.

The J gene is TRBJ2-2, the V gene TRBV7-6; D is undetermined. Between the trimmed V and J ends, which lost 7 bases and 4 bases, there was a span of 10 bases. This CDR3 has 13 amino acids. Germline V gene lookup returns CDR1 SGHVS and CDR2 FNYEAQ. CDR3 bases: TGTGCCAGCACACCCTTCGGCACCGGGGAGCTGTTTTTT. Its protein is CASTPFGTGELFF.

The chain has TRBV5-5 and TRBJ2-1; D remains unclear. This CDR3 comprises 10 residues. V shed 6 bases and J shed 10 bases, with 8 bases lying between them. Germline loops: CDR1 SGHKS, CDR2 YYEKEE (reference sequence). The chain's CDR3 is CASTAVEQFF. CDR3 DNA sequence: TGTGCCAGCACCGCGGTGGAGCAGTTCTTC.

This clone was observed a few times. J is TRBJ1-5 and V is TRBV6-6, with TRBD1 matching over 8 bases. The V gene's germline CDR1 is MNHNY and CDR2 SVGAGI (reference sequence). This CDR3 is built from 14 residues. Trimming removed 7 bases from V and 6 bases from J; junction bases left unmatched: 8. The CDR3 is CASNLQGGSQPQHF. The CDR3 nucleotides are TGTGCCAGCAACCTACAGGGGGGTTCTCAGCCCCAGCATTTT.

The chain combines TRBV19 with TRBJ1-2, with a possible D match to TRBD1 (6 bases). CDR3 length: 14 residues. Trimming took 3 bases from V and 4 from J, leaving 12 bases between them. Germline CDR1 reads LNHDA; CDR2 reads SQIVND (reference sequence). The CDR3 region is CASSMERGTYGYTF. In DNA, the CDR3 is TGTGCCAGTAGTATGGAGAGGGGGACCTATGGCTACACCTTC.

This clone has a single count. This chain joins TRBV5-6 and TRBJ2-5; D uncertain. This CDR3 has 16 residues. V lost 2 bases, J lost 2 bases, and 16 bases lay in between. Germline-derived CDR1 and CDR2 are SGHDT and YYEEEE. The CDR3 DNA follows: TGTGCCAGCAGCTTTGAGCGTACTGTGTTGCAAGAGACCCAGTACTTC. It codes for CASSFERTVLQETQYF. Complete variable domain (other parts from reference TRBV5-6 and TRBJ2-5): DAGVTQSPTHLIKTRGQQVTLRCSPKSGHDTVSWYQQALGQGPQFIFQYYEEEERQRGNFPDRFSGHQFPNYSSELNVNALLLGDSALYLCASSFERTVLQETQYFGPGTRLLVL.

The rearrangement links TRBV4-1 to TRBJ2-5; 9 positions agree with TRBD1. CDR1 is MGHRA and CDR2 is YSYEKL in the germline V gene. After removal of 4 bases from V and 5 bases from J, the junction contained 8 bases not matched to a gene. The CDR3 extends over 15 amino acids. The CDR3 region has the DNA TGCGCCAGCAGCCGAGAGGACAGGGGAGCGGAGACCCAGTACTTC. Protein product: CASSREDRGAETQYF.

The chain has TRBV6-6 and TRBJ2-3, with 10 bases aligning to TRBD2. CDR1 is MNHNY and CDR2 is SVGAGI in the germline V gene (reference sequence). The J segment lost 1 base and the V segment lost 4 bases, leaving 5 bases of the junction unmatched. The CDR3 has 16 residues. DNA for the CDR3: TGTGCCAGCAGTTCCCCAGCGGGGGGGCGCACAGATACGCAGTATTTT. It specifies CASSSPAGGRTDTQYF.

The CDR3 DNA is TGTGCCTGGAGTGTAGGGACTACAGAGACCCAGTACTTC. Its protein is CAWSVGTTETQYF. V gene TRBV30 combines with J gene TRBJ2-5, with 7 bases fitting TRBD2. The CDR3 is 13 amino acids. The germline V gene has CDR1 GTSNPN and CDR2 SVGIG (reference sequence). The V segment lost 0 bases and the J segment 4 bases; nucleotides outside the gene matches: 2.

This clone came up once. The chain uses TRBV7-2 and TRBJ1-1, with D unclear. From germline, CDR1 is SGHTA and CDR2 FQGNSA. Trimming took 0 bases from V and 1 from J, leaving 9 bases between them. The CDR3 totals 15 residues. CDR3 protein: CASSLAVGRNTEAFF. The DNA for the CDR3 is TGTGCCAGCAGCTTAGCTGTAGGGAGGAACACTGAAGCTTTCTTT.

This rearrangement joins TRBV13 to TRBJ1-2; 7 bases fit TRBD1. This CDR3 is 18 amino acids long. Per the germline V gene, CDR1 is PRHDT and CDR2 is FYEKMQ (reference sequence). Trimming removed 6 bases from V and 1 base from J; junction bases left unmatched: 17. The CDR3 loop reads CASSRVTGAGKFNYGYTF. CDR3 nucleotide sequence: TGTGCCAGCAGTCGGGTTACAGGGGCCGGAAAGTTTAACTATGGCTACACCTTC.

J is TRBJ2-5 and V is TRBV19; TRBD1 agrees at 7 bases. Trimming at V came to 4 bases and at J to 5 bases, leaving 16 bases not matched to a gene. The CDR3 sequence is 17 residues long. CDR1 and CDR2 (germline): LNHDA, SQIVND (reference sequence). The CDR3 here is CASSTSHGTARTETQYF. The CDR3 DNA reads as TGTGCCAGTAGTACTAGCCACGGGACAGCTAGAACGGAGACCCAGTACTTC.

J is TRBJ1-1 and V is TRBV7-9, with 7 bases matching TRBD1. The CDR3 loop spans 16 amino acids. Per the germline V gene, CDR1 is SEHNR and CDR2 is FQNEAQ (reference sequence). Trimming cost V 5 bases and J 5 bases; bases outside gene matches: 14. CDR3 residues: CASSRKTGPDLTEAFF. In DNA form, the CDR3 reads TGTGCCAGCAGCCGAAAGACAGGGCCCGATTTAACTGAAGCTTTCTTT.

V is TRBV29-1 and J is TRBJ1-2, with D perhaps TRBD1 (6 bases). CDR1 and CDR2 (germline): SQVTM, ANQGSEA. The ends were cut back, 8 bases at V and 1 base at J, with 17 bases in the middle. This CDR3 has 14 amino acids. The CDR3 sequence is CSSEGGANNYGYTF. DNA of the CDR3: TGCAGCTCTGAAGGGGGGGCCAATAACTATGGCTACACCTTC.

V is TRBV6-5 and J is TRBJ1-1, with D perhaps matching TRBD1 (6 bases). The CDR3 covers 13 residues. Trimming removed 7 bases at V and 1 base at J, with 10 bases between. Germline V gene data show CDR1 as MNHEY and CDR2 as SVGAGI. Here the CDR3 reads CASKGGGNTEAFF. CDR3 in DNA: TGTGCCAGCAAAGGAGGGGGGAACACTGAAGCTTTCTTT.

This sequence joins TRBV7-9 and TRBJ1-5, with D tentatively TRBD1 (5 bases). The CDR3 is 15 residues long. Looked up from germline, CDR1 is SEHNR and CDR2 is FQNEAQ (reference sequence). The ends were cut back, 5 bases at V and 9 bases at J, with 20 bases in the middle. CDR3 DNA: TGTGCCAGCAGCGCTGGGACGGGGGGACTTCGGCCCCAGCATTTT. Amino acids: CASSAGTGGLRPQHF.

The chain joins TRBV19 to TRBJ2-7; TRBD2 agrees at 9 bases. The CDR3 runs to 20 residues. Germline lookup yields CDR1 LNHDA and CDR2 SQIVND (reference sequence). The junction had 19 bases not matched to a gene; V was cut back by 1 base and J by 3 bases. CDR3 in amino acids: CASSIVLAVAGASNYYEQYF. CDR3 nucleotides: TGTGCCAGTAGTATAGTTCTGGCGGTAGCGGGGGCCTCCAATTACTACGAGCAGTACTTC.